The 27 T cell receptor beta chains below all came from one sample that was sequenced in a study of T cell responses to AZD1222 COVID-19 vaccine. Assay used: immunoSEQ multiplex PCR; TCRdb lists only in-frame clones, some missing. The sample yields 95,000 to 150,000 clones, around 92% seen once. Sequencing was performed on peripheral blood, taken on day 0 of AZD1222 vaccination. These receptors originate from an adult in good health.

This chain links TRBV4-3 with TRBJ1-1, with TRBD1 identical over 8 bases. Germline V gene lookup returns CDR1 LGHNA and CDR2 YSLEER. The CDR3 contains 14 residues. V was pared by 7 bases and J by 3 bases, with 7 bases of the junction left unmatched. CDR3 coding DNA: TGCGCCAGCACCTCTACAGGGGGTGACACTGAAGCTTTCTTT. Encoded protein: CASTSTGGDTEAFF.

V usage is TRBV11-2 and J usage is TRBJ2-2, with TRBD2 identical over 11 bases. Germline V gene sequence: CDR1 SGHAT, CDR2 FQNNGV. Trimming took 5 bases from V and 1 from J; bases not matched to a gene: 3. The CDR3 has 16 amino acids. As DNA, the CDR3 is TGTGCCAGCAGCACCCTAGCGGGGGGGAACACCGGGGAGCTGTTTTTT. This sequence encodes CASSTLAGGNTGELFF. The variable domain in full, with the rest retrieved from reference TRBV11-2 and TRBJ2-2, is EAGVAQSPRYKIIEKRQSVAFWCNPISGHATLYWYQQILGQGPKLLIQFQNNGVVDDSQLPKDRFSAERLKGVDSTLKIQPAKLEDSAVYLCASSTLAGGNTGELFFGEGSRLTVL.

This chain connects TRBV6-5 to TRBJ2-7, with D possibly being TRBD2 (6 bases). Trimming removed 4 bases at V and 2 bases at J, with 15 bases between. Germline CDR1 and CDR2: MNHEY and SVGAGI. CDR3 length equals 15 residues. The CDR3 sequence: CASSSPGLATYEQYF. In nucleotides, the CDR3 is TGTGCCAGCAGTTCACCGGGACTTGCCACCTACGAGCAGTACTTC.

The chain joins TRBV7-2 to TRBJ1-2; the match to TRBD1 covers 9 bases. CDR3 size: 16 residues. Trimming cost V 5 bases and J 5 bases; bases outside gene matches: 12. Germline assignment: CDR1 SGHTA and CDR2 FQGNSA. DNA of the CDR3: TGTGCCAGCAGCAGAGGACAGGGGAATATCGGATATGGCTACACCTTC. Protein product: CASSRGQGNIGYGYTF.

The table lists this clone with a count of one. CDR3 nucleotide sequence: TGTGCCAGTAGTAAGGGGGCCCAACTCCAAGAGACCCAGTACTTC. This translates into CASSKGAQLQETQYF. This chain connects TRBV19 to TRBJ2-5; TRBD1 matches at 7 bases. The germline CDR1 and CDR2 sequences are LNHDA and SQIVND (reference sequence). This CDR3 is 15 amino acids long. Trimming removed 4 bases from V and 1 base from J; junction bases left unmatched: 6.

The chain couples TRBV6-2 or TRBV6-3 to TRBJ2-4; D is possibly TRBD2 (6 bases). V lost 5 bases, J lost 3 bases, and 14 bases lay in between. Germline CDR1 is MNHEY and CDR2 is SVGEGT. This CDR3 has 15 amino acids. The DNA for the CDR3 is TGTGCCAGCAGTCTCGGGAGTGGGTTCAAAAACATTCAGTACTTC. It yields the protein CASSLGSGFKNIQYF.

A single count supports this clone. The V and J genes are TRBV25-1 and TRBJ1-1, with no clear D. Germline CDR1 reads MGHDK; CDR2 reads SYGVNS. This CDR3 is built from 14 residues. V was trimmed by 1 base and J by 6 bases, leaving 12 bases between them. CDR3 region: CASSELYSAPEAFF. The CDR3 nucleotides read TGTGCCAGCAGTGAATTGTACAGCGCGCCTGAAGCTTTCTTT.

The CDR3 region has the DNA TGTGCCAGCAGCTTAGTCGGTGCGCCAGATACGCAGTATTTT. Amino acids: CASSLVGAPDTQYF. This chain links TRBV11-3 with TRBJ2-3; no firm D call. V gave up 1 base and J gave up 4 bases, with 9 bases separating them. This CDR3 has 14 amino acids. Germline values: CDR1 SGHNT, CDR2 YENEEA. Variable domain in full (rest from reference TRBV11-3 and TRBJ2-3): EAGVVQSPRYKIIEKKQPVAFWCNPISGHNTLYWYLQNLGQGPELLIRYENEEAVDDSQLPKDRFSAERLKGVDSTLKIQPAELGDSAVYLCASSLVGAPDTQYFGPGTRLTVL.

The chain recombines TRBV4-1 with TRBJ2-1; D unresolved. V was pared by 1 base and J by 7 bases, with 5 bases between. The CDR3 covers 12 residues. CDR1 and CDR2 (germline): MGHRA, YSYEKL. The CDR3 nucleotides are TGCGCCAGCAGCCAAGCGGTAAATGAGCAGTTCTTC. Translating it yields CASSQAVNEQFF.

V gene TRBV10-1 combines with J gene TRBJ2-1; D remains ambiguous. V lost 2 bases and J 5 bases, leaving 7 bases between the germline ends. Germline V gene data show CDR1 as WNHNN and CDR2 as SYGVQD (reference sequence). This CDR3 has 13 residues. The CDR3 sequence: CASSEGSNNEQFF. CDR3 DNA: TGCGCCAGCAGTGAGGGGTCTAACAATGAGCAGTTCTTC.

The chain employs TRBV5-5 and TRBJ1-1; D gene ambiguous. Trimming removed 1 base at V and 1 base at J, with 11 bases between. This CDR3 has 15 residues. Germline CDR1 reads SGHKS; CDR2 reads YYEKEE (reference sequence). The CDR3 bases are TGTGCCAGCAGCTTGTCGGTTGTCGCGAACACTGAAGCTTTCTTT. This translates into CASSLSVVANTEAFF.

The rearrangement uses TRBV2 and TRBJ1-5, with D possibly being TRBD1 (5 bases). CDR3 length: 15 amino acids. From germline, CDR1 is SNHLY and CDR2 FYNNEI. V was trimmed by 4 bases and J by 2 bases, leaving 12 bases between them. The CDR3 coding sequence is TGTGCCAGCAGTGTTGGGGGGTCGGGCAATCAGCCCCAGCATTTT. Translating it yields CASSVGGSGNQPQHF.

The chain links TRBV5-6 to TRBJ1-2, with D possibly TRBD1 on 5 matching bases. The CDR3 consists of 17 residues. Trimming pared 1 base from V and 5 bases from J, leaving 21 bases between. The germline CDR1 and CDR2 sequences are SGHDT and YYEEEE. DNA of the CDR3: TGTGCCAGCAGCTTGCAATTCCCAGGGATGGGTGAATATGGCTACACCTTC. Protein: CASSLQFPGMGEYGYTF.

This chain links TRBV10-2 with TRBJ2-7, with TRBD1 as a possible D gene (5 bases). The germline gives CDR1 WSHSY, CDR2 SAAADI. Trimming pared 8 bases from V and 7 bases from J, leaving 24 bases between. The CDR3 contains 15 residues. CDR3 loop: CASGSQGVGVREQYF. The DNA for the CDR3 is TGCGCCAGCGGATCACAAGGGGTGGGTGTCCGGGAGCAGTACTTC.

The V gene is TRBV7-9, the J gene TRBJ2-7; 8 bases agree with TRBD2. Losses at the gene ends were 2 bases for V and 6 bases for J; bases not matched to a gene: 9. This CDR3 spans 15 amino acids. The germline V gene encodes CDR1 SEHNR and CDR2 FQNEAQ (reference sequence). In DNA, the CDR3 is TGTGCCAGCAGCTTACCAACGGGACTAGTTAGCGAGCAGTACTTC. This sequence encodes CASSLPTGLVSEQYF.

The J gene is TRBJ1-2, the V gene TRBV4-1; D gene unclear. V was cut by 5 bases and J by 3 bases, with 16 bases left in between. Germline-derived CDR1 and CDR2 are MGHRA and YSYEKL. The CDR3 length is 15 residues. This CDR3 is CASSSRRRTHYGYTF. CDR3 nucleotide sequence: TGCGCCAGCAGCTCACGTCGACGGACGCACTATGGCTACACCTTC.

This sequence joins TRBV7-9 and TRBJ2-5, with unresolved D. Germline V gene sequence: CDR1 SEHNR, CDR2 FQNEAQ (reference sequence). This CDR3 is built from 12 residues. The V gene lost 8 bases and the J gene lost 1 base, with 8 bases spanning the gap. CDR3 nucleotide sequence: TGTGCCAGCGGTTTCACCCAAGAGACCCAGTACTTC. This gives the protein CASGFTQETQYF. Full variable domain (missing parts from reference TRBV7-9 and TRBJ2-5): DTGVSQNPRHKITKRGQNVTFRCDPISEHNRLYWYRQTLGQGPEFLTYFQNEAQLEKSRLLSDRFSAERPKGSFSTLEIQRTEQGDSAMYLCASGFTQETQYFGPGTRLLVL.

Only a few counts were recorded for this clone. The chain employs TRBV10-3 and TRBJ2-7; 11 bases match TRBD1. This CDR3 is 15 amino acids long. Germline V gives CDR1 ENHRY, CDR2 SYGVKD. V lost 3 bases to trimming and J lost 2 bases; unmatched junction nucleotides: 3. The CDR3 DNA is TGTGCCATCAGTGACCCGGGACAGGGGGCCTACGAGCAGTACTTC. This codes for CAISDPGQGAYEQYF.

The J gene is TRBJ1-1, the V gene TRBV7-8; TRBD1 agrees at 9 bases. CDR3 length equals 14 residues. V shed 5 bases, J shed 3 bases, and the junction held 4 bases outside the gene matches. CDR1 is SGHVS and CDR2 is FQNEAQ in the germline V gene. In DNA, the CDR3 is TGTGCCAGCAGCCCCTGGACAGGGGACACTGAAGCTTTCTTT. It translates to CASSPWTGDTEAFF.

The V gene is TRBV28, the J gene TRBJ1-5; a possible D gene is TRBD1 (6 bases). The CDR3 sequence is 14 residues long. Trimming left V 8 bases short and J 2 bases short, with 13 bases between. Looked up from germline, CDR1 is MDHEN and CDR2 is SYDVKM. Here the CDR3 reads CASGGGNGNQPQHF. The CDR3 DNA follows: TGTGCCAGCGGAGGGGGAAATGGCAATCAGCCCCAGCATTTT.

The chain carries TRBV27 and TRBJ2-7; 7 nucleotides line up with TRBD1. Germline V gives CDR1 MNHEY, CDR2 SMNVEV (reference sequence). There are 16 residues in the CDR3. V was pared by 0 bases and J by 5 bases, with 10 bases of the junction left unmatched. CDR3 amino acids: CASSLSGTATPHEQYF. The DNA of the CDR3 is TGTGCCAGCAGTTTATCCGGGACAGCCACTCCCCACGAGCAGTACTTC.

The chain couples TRBV7-2 to TRBJ1-5; 10 nucleotides agree with TRBD1. This CDR3 contains 17 residues. Germline loops: CDR1 SGHTA, CDR2 FQGNSA. Losses at the gene ends were 0 bases for V and 1 base for J; bases not matched to a gene: 3. In nucleotides, the CDR3 is TGTGCCAGCAGCTTAGCGGTGGGACAGGGGAGCAATCAGCCCCAGCATTTT. Translation gives CASSLAVGQGSNQPQHF.

This rearrangement joins TRBV6-2 or TRBV6-3 to TRBJ2-1, with 13 bases that match TRBD2. The germline V gene encodes CDR1 MNHEY and CDR2 SVGEGT. This CDR3 is built from 14 residues. V trimming: 6 bases; J trimming: 8 bases; junction bases outside the gene matches: 4. CDR3 DNA: TGTGCCAGCAGCGGGACTAGCGGGGTCCATGAGCAGTTCTTC. It yields the protein CASSGTSGVHEQFF.

The rearrangement uses TRBV28 and TRBJ2-7; D unclear. CDR3 length: 15 amino acids. Germline CDR1 MDHEN, CDR2 SYDVKM. V was shortened by 5 bases and J by 1 base, with 15 bases between the two germline ends. The CDR3 spells CASSPRWQQSYEQYF. The CDR3, as DNA: TGTGCCAGCAGTCCCCGTTGGCAACAGTCCTACGAGCAGTACTTC. Looking up the rest from reference TRBV28 and TRBJ2-7 gives the full variable domain: DVKVTQSSRYLVKRTGEKVFLECVQDMDHENMFWYRQDPGLGLRLIYFSYDVKMKEKGDIPEGYSVSREKKERFSLILESASTNQTSMYLCASSPRWQQSYEQYFGPGTRLTVT.

This chain links TRBV5-4 with TRBJ1-2; 7 bases map to TRBD1. This CDR3 comprises 16 residues. Trimming cost V 3 bases and J 0 bases; bases outside gene matches: 8. Germline V gene lookup returns CDR1 SGHNT and CDR2 YYREEE (reference sequence). The CDR3 sequence: CASSWKRQGTNYGYTF. Here the CDR3 DNA reads TGTGCCAGCAGCTGGAAACGACAGGGTACTAACTATGGCTACACCTTC.

The chain uses TRBV6-2 or TRBV6-3 and TRBJ2-7; D unclear. Germline V gene sequence: CDR1 MNHEY, CDR2 SVGEGT. V dropped 0 bases and J dropped 0 bases, with 6 bases sitting between them. This CDR3 is 14 amino acids long. CDR3 sequence: CASSYSGASYEQYF. The CDR3, as DNA: TGTGCCAGCAGTTACTCTGGTGCCTCCTACGAGCAGTACTTC.

The J gene is TRBJ1-6, the V gene TRBV11-2; no reliable D call. CDR1 SGHAT and CDR2 FQNNGV come from the germline V gene. The CDR3 loop spans 16 amino acids. V was cut by 5 bases and J by 3 bases, with 14 bases left in between. Written as DNA, the CDR3 is TGTGCCAGCAGCCCGAAACCGGGAAGCTATAATTCACCCCTCCACTTT. It encodes CASSPKPGSYNSPLHF. Combining the CDR3 with reference TRBV11-2 and TRBJ1-6 gives the whole variable domain EAGVAQSPRYKIIEKRQSVAFWCNPISGHATLYWYQQILGQGPKLLIQFQNNGVVDDSQLPKDRFSAERLKGVDSTLKIQPAKLEDSAVYLCASSPKPGSYNSPLHFGNGTRLTVT.